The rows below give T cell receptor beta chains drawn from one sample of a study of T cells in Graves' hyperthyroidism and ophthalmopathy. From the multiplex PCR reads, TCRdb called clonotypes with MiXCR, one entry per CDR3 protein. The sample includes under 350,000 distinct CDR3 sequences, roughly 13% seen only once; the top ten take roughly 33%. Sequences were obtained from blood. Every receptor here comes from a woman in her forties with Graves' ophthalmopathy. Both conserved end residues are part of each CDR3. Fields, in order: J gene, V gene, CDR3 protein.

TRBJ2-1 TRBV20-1 CSAREAGVEYNEQFF
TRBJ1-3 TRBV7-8 CASSLGKARENTIYF
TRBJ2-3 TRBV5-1 CASSLGGGWADTQYF
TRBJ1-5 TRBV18 CASSPVDTNQPQHF
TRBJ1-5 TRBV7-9 CASSPTGLNQPQHF
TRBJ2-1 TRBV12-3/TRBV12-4 CASSTRLAGGPREQFF
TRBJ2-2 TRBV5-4 CASSLGLAQATVTGELFF
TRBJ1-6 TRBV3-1 CASSLNPKDVWAGNNSPLHF
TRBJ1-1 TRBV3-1 CASSRTDLLSTEAFF
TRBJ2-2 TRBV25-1 CASSEWGRPGELFF